This paragraph reports one T cell receptor beta chain. What it binds is not known. The record originates from a study of cytomegalovirus exposure and HLA in healthy donors. Study conclusions and caveats: Sequencing artifact likely explains a cluster of highly shared sequence variants. Researchers catalogued 150 or so TCR beta chains as cytomegalovirus-associated. When analyzed later, a missense DCLRE1C variant was found to be linked to TCR beta V- and J-gene trimming.

The CDR3 is made up of 13 amino acids. V was pared by 0 bases and J by 12 bases, with 14 bases between. Germline CDR1 and CDR2: WSHSY and SAAADI. Primers: 60 Vbeta forward and 13 Jbeta reverse. Data came from immunoSEQ multiplex PCR; TCRdb stores just in-frame clones and leaves some out. Counted here are some 220,000 clones, about 80% occurring once; the ten biggest clones make up 0.5% to 0.7%. What was sequenced was PBMCs. The TCR comes from a woman aged 40 to 50 in good health and CMV-seronegative. The chain uses TRBV10-2 and TRBJ1-1, with a weak D call TRBD1 (6 bases). The CDR3 DNA is TGCGCCAGCAGTGAGTCGGCAGGGGTTTTGTCTTTCTTT. The encoded protein is CASSESAGVLSFF.